This T cell receptor (beta chain) was captured by sequencing in a study of blood T cell repertoires in COVID-19. Authors' data handling: Researchers report that nucleated cell counts were estimated from reference gene primer amplification. Sequencing was performed with immunoSEQ multiplex PCR; in TCRdb, only in-frame clones are kept and a portion is missing. The V and J calls and clone size were taken over from that table, and D and trimming were inferred from the DNA. The data hold about 200,000 clones, with over 80% observed a single time. The sequence was obtained from a man younger than 45 who had recovered from COVID-19. Sequenced sample: PBMCs or T cells enriched from blood (not recorded which).

CDR3 sequence reads: CATSDFGTVSMNTEAFF. In DNA, the CDR3 is TGTGCCACCAGTGATTTCGGGACAGTTTCCATGAACACTGAAGCTTTCTTT. The genes are TRBV24-1 and TRBJ1-1, with 7 bases lining up with TRBD1. The length of the CDR3 is 17 residues. V was pared by 1 base and J by 0 bases, with 7 bases of the junction left unmatched. Per the germline V gene, CDR1 is KGHDR and CDR2 is SFDVKD.